The 10 T cell receptor beta chains listed next were all sequenced from one sample in a study of blood T cells in healthy people across ages. Sample-barcoded 5' priming and a J-beta primer mix drove a second PCR of roughly 6 to 12 cycles. Each CDR3 protein is one row after TCRdb ran MiXCR on the 5' RACE reads. Here the sample spans about 1.1 million distinct CDR3 sequences, more than 30% being singletons. The specimen sequenced was blood. The receptors originated from a man aged 18 to 35 in good health.

This chain connects TRBV12-3 or TRBV12-4 to TRBJ1-2; D remains ambiguous. With 7 bases removed from V and 2 bases from J, the gap between germline ends came to 17 bases. This CDR3 is built from 15 residues. In nucleotides, the CDR3 is TGTGCCAGCAATCTGGGAATTATTACAAACTATGGCTACACCTTC. Protein: CASNLGIITNYGYTF.

This clonotype has a handful of counts. The chain links TRBV27 to TRBJ1-1; D unresolved. There are 12 residues in the CDR3. V was trimmed by 7 bases and J by 1 base, leaving 7 bases between them. The germline V gene encodes CDR1 MNHEY and CDR2 SMNVEV (reference sequence). The DNA of the CDR3 is TGTGCCAGCAAGCTGGGGAACACTGAAGCTTTCTTT. Translated, it gives CASKLGNTEAFF.

The chain links TRBV21-1 to TRBJ2-7; TRBD1, as called in the table, went unchecked against the DNA. TRBV21-1 is a pseudogene. The CDR3 is made up of 15 amino acids. For the CDR3, the DNA is TGTGCCAGCATCGTAAACCGGGACAGGGCGGGCGAGCAGTACTTC. Translation: CASIVNRDRAGEQYF.

This clonotype was counted between two and nine times. The chain combines TRBV5-6 with TRBJ2-1; tentative D call: TRBD2 (5 bases). Germline loops: CDR1 SGHDT, CDR2 YYEEEE. Trimming removed 3 bases at V and 4 bases at J, with 14 bases between. This CDR3 spans 15 amino acids. This CDR3 reads CASSSIPTGYNEQFF. DNA for the CDR3: TGTGCCAGCAGCTCTATACCTACGGGATACAATGAGCAGTTCTTC.

In its sample, this clonotype was seen many times. The gene calls are TRBV10-3 and TRBJ2-3, with 10 bases that match TRBD1. The CDR3 runs 14 residues. Looked up from germline, CDR1 is ENHRY and CDR2 is SYGVKD. Trimming at V came to 6 bases and at J to 5 bases, leaving 5 bases not matched to a gene. CDR3 DNA sequence: TGTGCCATCAGCGGGACAGGGGCAATAGATACGCAGTATTTT. Residues: CAISGTGAIDTQYF.

The chain recombines TRBV20-1 with TRBJ2-3; 8 nucleotides align to TRBD1. Germline CDR1 reads DFQATT; CDR2 reads SNEGSKA (reference sequence). The CDR3 is 15 amino acids. The V and J ends lost 4 bases and 3 bases, in that order; junction bases with no gene match: 9. The CDR3 sequence: CSATDRALQTDTQYF. The CDR3 DNA follows: TGCAGTGCTACGGACAGGGCGCTTCAAACAGATACGCAGTATTTT.

The chain combines TRBV2 with TRBJ1-2, with 7 bases that match TRBD1. The junction had 11 bases not matched to a gene; V was cut back by 9 bases and J by 7 bases. CDR3 length: 13 amino acids. Germline V gene data show CDR1 as SNHLY and CDR2 as FYNNEI. The CDR3 loop is CASLDREEGGYTF. The CDR3 DNA reads as TGTGCCAGTCTTGACAGGGAAGAAGGTGGCTACACCTTC.

This clonotype occurred a few times. The V and J genes are TRBV6-2 or TRBV6-3 and TRBJ1-5; TRBD1 might be the D (6 bases). Germline loops: CDR1 MNHEY, CDR2 SVGEGT. This CDR3 contains 15 residues. Trimming cost V 7 bases and J 1 base, with 14 bases left between them. The CDR3 coding sequence is TGTGCCAGCACCGAGTTGGGGGCGAGCAATCAGCCCCAGCATTTT. This encodes CASTELGASNQPQHF.

This clonotype came up a few times. The chain uses TRBV20-1 and TRBJ1-2, with D possibly TRBD1 on 6 matching bases. The CDR3 consists of 15 residues. Between the trimmed V and J ends, which lost 3 bases and 1 base, there was a span of 15 bases. Germline CDR1 reads DFQATT; CDR2 reads SNEGSKA (reference sequence). In nucleotides, the CDR3 is TGCAGTGCTAGGATTCCCGGGACATATAACTATGGCTACACCTTC. Amino acid sequence: CSARIPGTYNYGYTF.

On this clonotype itself: A junction boundary mismatches the germline segment, possibly from a read error. CDR3 bases: TGTGCCAGCGGACCAGCGGGGAGTGGAGACACCATATATTTT. It yields the protein CASGPAGSGDTIYF. The V and J genes are TRBV12-3 or TRBV12-4 and TRBJ1-3; D is undetermined. The CDR3 is 14 residues long.